This T cell receptor beta chain is from a study of OX40 agonist ivuxolimab in advanced cancers. Trimming stripped 6 bases from V and 1 base from J, with 12 bases between. The CDR3 runs 14 residues. CDR1 is MNHNS, CDR2 SASEGT, per germline. TCRdb's table, derived via immunoSEQ multiplex PCR, lists solely in-frame clones and lacks some. The table includes about 41,000 clones, around 81% detected once. This specimen was CD4+ or CD8+ T cells sorted from blood, taken in a trial of the OX40 agonist ivuxolimab. The chain has TRBV6-1 and TRBJ1-1, with D perhaps matching TRBD1 (6 bases). The origin of this receptor is an adult with an advanced solid tumor such as melanoma, head and neck, liver or kidney cancer. The CDR3 DNA sequence: TGTGCCAGCAGATTACAGGGTTCGAACACTGAAGCTTTCTTT. Protein product: CASRLQGSNTEAFF.